This T cell receptor (beta chain) is drawn from a study of radiotherapy plus CTLA-4 blockade in lung cancer. Across the whole study: Objective responses were recorded in roughly 20% of patients, with disease control recorded in 25% to 35%. General study findings and limits: Tumor-origin TCR clones grew in blood after radiotherapy plus ipilimumab. Reports identified early blood T cell clone dynamics, with interferon-beta, as the best response predictor.

The CDR3 runs 15 residues. Trimming took off 5 bases at V and 7 bases at J, with 18 bases between the two ends. The germline V gene encodes CDR1 MNHEY and CDR2 SVGAGI. In the case of this clone: The antigen remains undetermined.

The data were produced by immunoSEQ multiplex PCR, yet TCRdb's version contains in-frame clones alone and is incomplete. The sample consists of 32,000 or so clones, 70% to 80% of them appearing once. Chemo-refractory metastatic non-small-cell lung cancer patients were treated with focal radiation plus CTLA-4 blockade with ipilimumab. This receptor was identified in a human donor with non-small cell lung cancer that progressed on radiotherapy plus ipilimumab. Material: peripheral blood, obtained from a patient treated with radiotherapy plus ipilimumab. This chain links TRBV6-5 with TRBJ2-1; D tentatively fits TRBD1 or TRBD2 (5 bases each). The CDR3 DNA is TGTGCCAGCAGTCGCCGGGACCCCCAGGGAAATGAGCAGTTCTTC. It is translated as CASSRRDPQGNEQFF.